This is a list of T cell receptor beta chains from one sample in a study of blood T cell repertoires in COVID-19. Clones were sequenced by immunoSEQ multiplex PCR, and TCRdb holds only the in-frame ones, with some missing. The data contain 250,000 to 350,000 clones, around 90% of them singletons. Sequences were obtained from peripheral blood. These receptor sequences come from a woman aged 30 to 39 with COVID-19, enrolled during active disease. The CDR3 runs from the conserved cysteine through the conserved F or W. D genes are given only for firm matches. Not all rows give a size; the values are once, few, many and, for expanded clones, a class.

d_gene: TRBD1
j_gene: TRBJ1-6
v_gene: TRBV18
abundance: few
CDR3aa: CASSPGTGGSPLHF
CDR3nt: TGTGCCAGCTCACCTGGGACAGGGGGTTCACCCCTCCACTTT

d_gene: TRBD1
j_gene: TRBJ2-7
v_gene: TRBV28
abundance: NA
CDR3aa: CASTPSWGTVSYEQYF
CDR3nt: TGTGCCAGCACCCCGAGTTGGGGGACAGTTTCCTACGAGCAGTACTTC

d_gene: TRBD2
j_gene: TRBJ2-7
v_gene: TRBV3-1/TRBV3-2
abundance: once
CDR3aa: CASSQPSGGGHEQYF
CDR3nt: TGTGCCAGCAGCCAACCTAGCGGGGGGGGCCACGAGCAGTACTTC

d_gene: NA
j_gene: TRBJ2-5
v_gene: TRBV5-1
abundance: NA
CDR3aa: CASSLAGEGTQYF
CDR3nt: TGCGCCAGCAGCTTGGCAGGGGAAGGGACCCAGTACTTC

d_gene: TRBD1
j_gene: TRBJ2-7
v_gene: TRBV7-2
abundance: once
CDR3aa: CASSPRTGFHEQYF
CDR3nt: TGTGCCAGCAGCCCAAGGACAGGTTTCCACGAGCAGTACTTC

d_gene: TRBD1
j_gene: TRBJ2-6
v_gene: TRBV2
abundance: NA
CDR3aa: CATTGELQSGANVLTF
CDR3nt: TGTGCCACCACAGGGGAGCTGCAGTCTGGGGCCAACGTCCTGACTTTC

d_gene: TRBD1
j_gene: TRBJ2-7
v_gene: TRBV15
abundance: NA
CDR3aa: CATSREGRGPDEQYF
CDR3nt: TGTGCCACCAGCAGAGAAGGCAGGGGGCCCGACGAGCAGTACTTC

d_gene: TRBD1
j_gene: TRBJ1-3
v_gene: TRBV6-6
abundance: NA
CDR3aa: CASSLGQGGNTIYF
CDR3nt: TGTGCCAGCAGCCTGGGACAGGGAGGAAACACCATATATTTT

d_gene: TRBD2
j_gene: TRBJ2-6
v_gene: TRBV19
abundance: once
CDR3aa: CASNSPGGAGANVLTF
CDR3nt: TGTGCCAGTAACTCCCCTGGGGGGGCTGGGGCCAACGTCCTGACTTTC

d_gene: NA
j_gene: TRBJ2-3
v_gene: TRBV18
abundance: once
CDR3aa: CASSKSGSTDTQYF
CDR3nt: TGTGCCAGCTCAAAAAGCGGGAGCACAGATACGCAGTATTTT

d_gene: TRBD2
j_gene: TRBJ2-1
v_gene: TRBV9
abundance: NA
CDR3aa: CASSPGTSWEQFF
CDR3nt: TGTGCCAGCAGCCCCGGGACTAGCTGGGAGCAGTTCTTC

d_gene: TRBD1
j_gene: TRBJ2-5
v_gene: TRBV11-2
abundance: NA
CDR3aa: CASTYRTGGLETQYF
CDR3nt: TGTGCCAGCACCTACCGGACAGGGGGGCTCGAGACCCAGTACTTC

d_gene: TRBD2
j_gene: TRBJ2-3
v_gene: TRBV5-4
abundance: few
CDR3aa: CASSSLAGNTDTQYF
CDR3nt: TGTGCCAGCAGCTCGCTAGCGGGGAACACAGATACGCAGTATTTT

d_gene: NA
j_gene: TRBJ1-4
v_gene: TRBV27
abundance: NA
CDR3aa: CASSSRQITTNEKLFF
CDR3nt: TGTGCCAGCAGTTCCCGACAGATTACAACTAATGAAAAACTGTTTTTT

d_gene: TRBD2
j_gene: TRBJ2-1
v_gene: TRBV5-6
abundance: NA
CDR3aa: CASSLRSSGRTSYNEQFF
CDR3nt: TGTGCCAGCAGCTTGAGGTCTAGCGGGAGGACCTCCTACAATGAGCAGTTCTTC

d_gene: NA
j_gene: TRBJ1-4
v_gene: TRBV19
abundance: NA
CDR3aa: CASSIFGSTNEKLFF
CDR3nt: TGTGCCAGTAGTATTTTCGGGTCAACTAATGAAAAACTGTTTTTT

d_gene: TRBD2
j_gene: TRBJ2-1
v_gene: TRBV6-5
abundance: NA
CDR3aa: CAGTSGRAGYEQFF
CDR3nt: TGTGCCGGCACTAGCGGGAGGGCCGGGTATGAGCAGTTCTTC

d_gene: TRBD2
j_gene: TRBJ2-3
v_gene: TRBV6-5
abundance: NA
CDR3aa: CASSFSGSTDTQYF
CDR3nt: TGTGCCAGCAGCTTTAGCGGGAGTACAGATACGCAGTATTTT

d_gene: TRBD1
j_gene: TRBJ1-4
v_gene: TRBV28
abundance: once
CDR3aa: CASSPQGQTNEKLFF
CDR3nt: TGTGCCAGCAGCCCCCAGGGACAGACTAATGAAAAACTGTTTTTT

d_gene: TRBD2
j_gene: TRBJ2-5
v_gene: TRBV5-1
abundance: NA
CDR3aa: CASTREPETQYF
CDR3nt: TGCGCCAGCACGCGGGAGCCAGAGACCCAGTACTTC

d_gene: NA
j_gene: TRBJ1-6
v_gene: TRBV5-1
abundance: NA
CDR3aa: CASSPYGRVGNSPLHF
CDR3nt: TGCGCCAGCAGCCCCTACGGCAGGGTGGGCAATTCACCCCTCCACTTT

d_gene: TRBD2
j_gene: TRBJ2-1
v_gene: TRBV4-1
abundance: NA
CDR3aa: CASSQELAGGYNEQFF
CDR3nt: TGCGCCAGCAGCCAGGAACTAGCGGGAGGCTACAATGAGCAGTTCTTC

d_gene: TRBD2
j_gene: TRBJ2-7
v_gene: TRBV5-3
abundance: NA
CDR3aa: CARDYPRLAWSYEQYF
CDR3nt: TGTGCCAGAGACTACCCCCGACTAGCCTGGAGCTACGAGCAGTACTTC

d_gene: NA
j_gene: TRBJ2-3
v_gene: TRBV28
abundance: NA
CDR3aa: CASSFSREVDTQYF
CDR3nt: TGTGCCAGCAGTTTTAGCAGGGAAGTAGATACGCAGTATTTT

d_gene: NA
j_gene: TRBJ2-7
v_gene: TRBV28
abundance: NA
CDR3aa: CASSTGLLYEQYF
CDR3nt: TGTGCCAGCAGTACCGGACTACTCTACGAGCAGTACTTC

d_gene: TRBD2
j_gene: TRBJ2-1
v_gene: TRBV19
abundance: NA
CDR3aa: CASSGTSGGWQFF
CDR3nt: TGTGCCAGTAGCGGGACTAGTGGTGGATGGCAGTTCTTC

d_gene: NA
j_gene: TRBJ2-7
v_gene: TRBV15
abundance: NA
CDR3aa: CATSRGGGFGAVKYEQYF
CDR3nt: TGTGCCACCAGCAGAGGGGGGGGCTTTGGGGCGGTCAAATACGAGCAGTACTTC

d_gene: NA
j_gene: TRBJ2-1
v_gene: TRBV12-3/TRBV12-4
abundance: once
CDR3aa: CASRGTLQDEQFF
CDR3nt: TGTGCCAGCAGGGGGACTCTCCAGGATGAGCAGTTCTTC

d_gene: NA
j_gene: TRBJ1-2
v_gene: TRBV4-2
abundance: NA
CDR3aa: CASSQEFVRGYTF
CDR3nt: TGTGCCAGCAGCCAAGAATTTGTGCGGGGCTACACCTTC

d_gene: TRBD1
j_gene: TRBJ2-7
v_gene: TRBV5-6
abundance: few
CDR3aa: CASSAWDRVYEQYF
CDR3nt: TGTGCCAGCAGCGCCTGGGACAGGGTCTACGAGCAGTACTTC

d_gene: NA
j_gene: TRBJ2-7
v_gene: TRBV27
abundance: NA
CDR3aa: CASRWGRGTFEQYF
CDR3nt: TGTGCCAGCAGATGGGGGAGGGGGACTTTCGAGCAGTACTTC

d_gene: NA
j_gene: TRBJ2-5
v_gene: TRBV30
abundance: NA
CDR3aa: CAWSKRETQYF
CDR3nt: TGTGCCTGGAGTAAGAGGGAGACCCAGTACTTC

d_gene: TRBD2
j_gene: TRBJ2-5
v_gene: TRBV29-1
abundance: NA
CDR3aa: CSLLGPGGETQYF
CDR3nt: TGCAGCCTCCTAGGGCCGGGAGGGGAGACCCAGTACTTC

d_gene: NA
j_gene: TRBJ2-7
v_gene: TRBV2
abundance: NA
CDR3aa: CASNGPRDHEQYF
CDR3nt: TGTGCCAGCAATGGCCCTAGAGACCACGAGCAGTACTTC

d_gene: TRBD1
j_gene: TRBJ2-3
v_gene: TRBV11-3
abundance: NA
CDR3aa: CASSLGTGGTDTQYF
CDR3nt: TGTGCCAGCAGCTTGGGAACAGGGGGCACAGATACGCAGTATTTT

d_gene: NA
j_gene: TRBJ2-7
v_gene: TRBV6-2/TRBV6-3
abundance: NA
CDR3aa: CASSRTAAYEQYF
CDR3nt: TGTGCCAGCAGCCGGACTGCAGCCTACGAGCAGTACTTC

d_gene: TRBD1
j_gene: TRBJ2-5
v_gene: TRBV27
abundance: NA
CDR3aa: CASSSDRGQETQYF
CDR3nt: TGTGCCAGCAGTTCTGACAGGGGGCAAGAGACCCAGTACTTC

d_gene: TRBD1
j_gene: TRBJ2-5
v_gene: TRBV30
abundance: NA
CDR3aa: CAWSRDRGHGETQYF
CDR3nt: TGTGCCTGGAGCAGGGACAGGGGGCACGGAGAGACCCAGTACTTC

d_gene: TRBD1
j_gene: TRBJ2-7
v_gene: TRBV3-1/TRBV3-2
abundance: NA
CDR3aa: CASSQPDRGIYEQYF
CDR3nt: TGTGCCAGCAGCCAACCGGACAGGGGTATTTACGAGCAGTACTTC

d_gene: TRBD1
j_gene: TRBJ1-2
v_gene: TRBV6-5
abundance: NA
CDR3aa: CASSRTGGEGYTF
CDR3nt: TGTGCCAGCAGCCGGACAGGAGGAGAGGGCTACACCTTC

d_gene: TRBD2
j_gene: TRBJ2-2
v_gene: TRBV27
abundance: NA
CDR3aa: CASSPGTSGSNTGELFF
CDR3nt: TGTGCCAGCAGTCCCGGGACTAGCGGTTCTAACACCGGGGAGCTGTTTTTT

d_gene: TRBD1
j_gene: TRBJ2-1
v_gene: TRBV18
abundance: NA
CDR3aa: CASSPGQAVGYEQFF
CDR3nt: TGTGCCAGCTCACCGGGACAGGCGGTCGGGTATGAGCAGTTCTTC

d_gene: NA
j_gene: TRBJ2-2
v_gene: TRBV27
abundance: once
CDR3aa: CASSRTGLPGRWELFF
CDR3nt: TGTGCCAGCAGTCGCACCGGACTCCCCGGGCGGTGGGAGCTGTTTTTT

d_gene: TRBD2
j_gene: TRBJ2-7
v_gene: TRBV5-1
abundance: NA
CDR3aa: CASSLGTSGSYEQYF
CDR3nt: TGCGCCAGCAGCTTGGGGACTAGCGGCTCCTACGAGCAGTACTTC

d_gene: TRBD1
j_gene: TRBJ1-3
v_gene: TRBV18
abundance: few
CDR3aa: CASSPLRGQIRSSGNTIYF
CDR3nt: TGTGCCAGCTCACCACTGAGGGGGCAAATACGCTCCTCTGGAAACACCATATATTTT

d_gene: TRBD2
j_gene: TRBJ2-2
v_gene: TRBV11-2
abundance: NA
CDR3aa: CASSPGTSGANTGELFF
CDR3nt: TGTGCCAGCAGCCCAGGGACTAGCGGGGCGAACACCGGGGAGCTGTTTTTT

d_gene: NA
j_gene: TRBJ2-7
v_gene: TRBV6-4
abundance: NA
CDR3aa: CASSDFAGNEQYF
CDR3nt: TGTGCCAGCAGTGATTTTGCGGGGAACGAGCAGTACTTC

d_gene: TRBD2
j_gene: TRBJ2-1
v_gene: TRBV5-1
abundance: NA
CDR3aa: CASSFGAGGGNEQFF
CDR3nt: TGCGCCAGCAGCTTCGGAGCGGGAGGGGGGAATGAGCAGTTCTTC

d_gene: TRBD1
j_gene: TRBJ2-1
v_gene: TRBV18
abundance: NA
CDR3aa: CASSPDRVEVEQFF
CDR3nt: TGTGCCAGCTCACCGGACAGGGTTGAAGTTGAGCAGTTCTTC

d_gene: NA
j_gene: TRBJ2-7
v_gene: TRBV3-1/TRBV3-2
abundance: NA
CDR3aa: CASSQARASREYEQYF
CDR3nt: TGTGCCAGCAGCCAAGCGAGGGCTAGCCGGGAGTACGAGCAGTACTTC

d_gene: NA
j_gene: TRBJ1-2
v_gene: TRBV12-3/TRBV12-4
abundance: NA
CDR3aa: CASTPTGFYGYTF
CDR3nt: TGTGCCAGCACCCCTACAGGCTTCTATGGCTACACCTTC

d_gene: NA
j_gene: TRBJ1-1
v_gene: TRBV4-1
abundance: NA
CDR3aa: CASSQRTEPNEAFF
CDR3nt: TGCGCCAGCAGCCAGCGGACAGAGCCTAATGAAGCTTTCTTT

d_gene: TRBD1
j_gene: TRBJ1-1
v_gene: TRBV28
abundance: NA
CDR3aa: CASSTDRGLTEAFF
CDR3nt: TGTGCCAGCAGCACGGACAGGGGGCTTACTGAAGCTTTCTTT

d_gene: TRBD1
j_gene: TRBJ2-7
v_gene: TRBV19
abundance: NA
CDR3aa: CASSINSRSGGWYEQYF
CDR3nt: TGTGCCAGTAGTATTAACTCTCGCTCAGGGGGTTGGTACGAGCAGTACTTC

d_gene: TRBD2
j_gene: TRBJ2-7
v_gene: TRBV5-6
abundance: NA
CDR3aa: CASSAGLAGGNEQYF
CDR3nt: TGTGCCAGCAGCGCCGGACTAGCGGGAGGAAACGAGCAGTACTTC

d_gene: TRBD2
j_gene: TRBJ2-3
v_gene: TRBV9
abundance: once
CDR3aa: CASSPRLAGEVDTQYF
CDR3nt: TGTGCCAGCAGCCCCCGACTAGCGGGAGAGGTAGATACGCAGTATTTT